Listed below are T cell receptor beta chains from one sample, sequenced in a study of cytomegalovirus exposure and HLA in healthy donors. TCRdb's copy holds only in-frame clones and misses some; the assay was immunoSEQ multiplex PCR. The table lists some 150,000 clones, about four fifths of them singletons. The sequenced sample consisted of PBMCs. The receptor source for this set is a man aged 35 to 55 in good health and CMV-seropositive. Both conserved end residues are trimmed from each CDR3.

TRBV27	ASSFQSQETQY
TRBV10-1	ASSVTDRDSNQPQH
TRBV19	ASSPLTGVASNEKLF
TRBV12-5	ACTREGPNQPQH
TRBV6-5	ASSYSGGKGTEAF
TRBV7-9	ASQSPGGNEQF
TRBV6-1	ASSSRDRGSGLF
TRBV5-1	ASSPTGFGTDTQY
TRBV18	ASSQGYNEKLF
TRBV7-9	ASSDLQGVTYNEQF
TRBV7-3	ASSPVGTGDGGYT
TRBV7-6	ASSSLAGSVTDTQY
TRBV2	ATFRLAGGRGPETQY
TRBV11-2	ASSTRLAGQETQY
TRBV7-2	ASSSTGVWDEKLF
TRBV10-3	AISGSGAGGPGEQY
TRBV2	ASTGTGLYGYT
TRBV29-1	SVEVGQGVETQY
TRBV5-1	ASTSQGRVTDTQY
TRBV28	ASRKSLAGAHEQY
TRBV5-1	ASSLSPYEQY
TRBV30	AWTGTGSYEQY
TRBV2	ASGLKESSYNSPLH
TRBV6-6	ASNDRAGGDQPQH
TRBV7-2	ASSSGRQTVLT
TRBV4-3	ASSQTPYPHPTYQETQY
TRBV5-1	ASSLGNDRGYNSPLH
TRBV7-3	ASSLPVGGRTEAF
TRBV19	ASSMGFTSNQPQH
TRBV5-5	ASSPRTGNGSPLH
TRBV2	ASSGVRGIIYNEQF
TRBV18	ASSPIPSGYEQY
TRBV27	ASSHEWGPTEAF
TRBV6-1	ASSEMGATNEKLF
TRBV5-1	ASSTDSSGNTIY
TRBV2	ASSATGWRYEQY
TRBV11-2	ASSLTIAGGSEKLF
TRBV9	ASSPLSSSPLH
TRBV7-6	ASSLQFQETQY
TRBV5-6	ASSPKGQWVSGNTIY
TRBV30	ALSVGSGAYEQY
TRBV27	ASSPRKNEAF
TRBV6-5	ASSYGTGAYEQY
TRBV2	ASRATGNYGYT
TRBV7-2	ASSLGGLLHDTQY
TRBV7-3	ASSLTILSEAY
TRBV5-5	ASSPQEYGYT
TRBV5-4	ASSLDGGNNEKLF
TRBV6-6	ASSYGGWGNQPQH
TRBV19	ASSIERGSGRRRNEQF
TRBV19	ATQSGGGPYEQY
TRBV7-9	ASSPYTEAF
TRBV19	ASSTTQAYGYT